This is a list of T cell receptor beta chains from one sample in a study of monozygotic twins with inflammatory bowel disease. Following a re-call of the 5' RACE reads, TCRdb has one entry per CDR3 protein and lacks DNA. Seen in this sample are around 380,000 distinct CDR3 sequences; the ten most common clones hold around 2.4%. Sequenced: blood. These receptors were taken from a human donor with ulcerative colitis or Crohn's disease, or a healthy co-twin of an affected twin (not recorded which). Both conserved end residues are part of each CDR3. Each record gives: V gene, J gene, CDR3 protein.

v_gene: TRBV27; j_gene: TRBJ2-1; CDR3aa: CASSLSSSPYNEQFF
v_gene: TRBV7-9; j_gene: TRBJ2-7; CDR3aa: CASSSDEDAYEQYF
v_gene: TRBV10-3; j_gene: TRBJ1-2; CDR3aa: CAISDSTGGARGYTF
v_gene: TRBV7-9; j_gene: TRBJ2-1; CDR3aa: CASSLGGDEQFF
v_gene: TRBV5-1; j_gene: TRBJ1-1; CDR3aa: CVSSADDGRGTEAFF
v_gene: TRBV5-4; j_gene: TRBJ2-3; CDR3aa: CASSHTLAGAPTDTQYF
v_gene: TRBV12-3/TRBV12-4; j_gene: TRBJ2-4; CDR3aa: CASFSGVGRRNIQYF
v_gene: TRBV27; j_gene: TRBJ1-1; CDR3aa: CASRADSMNTEAFF
v_gene: TRBV10-2; j_gene: TRBJ2-2; CDR3aa: CASGRAGELFF
v_gene: TRBV5-1; j_gene: TRBJ2-5; CDR3aa: CASSLGQGPIQETQYF
v_gene: TRBV10-3; j_gene: TRBJ2-5; CDR3aa: CAISVGQATTETQYF
v_gene: TRBV19; j_gene: TRBJ2-1; CDR3aa: CASSITALVNEQFF
v_gene: TRBV7-9; j_gene: TRBJ2-1; CDR3aa: CASSFDSGAYNEQFF
v_gene: TRBV7-2; j_gene: TRBJ2-5; CDR3aa: CASILARREGRFETQYF
v_gene: TRBV3-1; j_gene: TRBJ1-1; CDR3aa: CASSQVVHAWDTEAFF
v_gene: TRBV7-9; j_gene: TRBJ1-4; CDR3aa: CASSLEYHRGLFF
v_gene: TRBV10-3; j_gene: TRBJ1-1; CDR3aa: CAISGDTGFPEAFF
v_gene: TRBV5-1; j_gene: TRBJ1-5; CDR3aa: CASSLEGVSNQPQHF
v_gene: TRBV4-3; j_gene: TRBJ2-5; CDR3aa: CASSQGTGYGETQYF
v_gene: TRBV5-6; j_gene: TRBJ1-5; CDR3aa: CASSLYRVQPQHF
v_gene: TRBV7-9; j_gene: TRBJ1-2; CDR3aa: CASSPKETGPRNGGYTF
v_gene: TRBV11-1; j_gene: TRBJ2-7; CDR3aa: CASSAGRVITGDYYEQYF
v_gene: TRBV7-2; j_gene: TRBJ2-3; CDR3aa: CASKLAGFTDTQYF
v_gene: TRBV5-1; j_gene: TRBJ2-1; CDR3aa: CASSLALGNEQFF
v_gene: TRBV27; j_gene: TRBJ1-6; CDR3aa: CASSATRSPLHF
v_gene: TRBV5-1; j_gene: TRBJ2-3; CDR3aa: CASSLVGTSLGTDTQYF
v_gene: TRBV20-1; j_gene: TRBJ2-1; CDR3aa: CSARNSYNEQFF
v_gene: TRBV7-8; j_gene: TRBJ2-3; CDR3aa: CASSLWTSGRQDTQYF
v_gene: TRBV29-1; j_gene: TRBJ2-5; CDR3aa: CSVERWGQQETQYF
v_gene: TRBV11-2; j_gene: TRBJ2-2; CDR3aa: CDSSLVGGAANTGELFF
v_gene: TRBV7-2; j_gene: TRBJ1-2; CDR3aa: CASSLVAGTYLGYTF
v_gene: TRBV20-1; j_gene: TRBJ1-6; CDR3aa: CSARVQGYNSPLHF
v_gene: TRBV29-1; j_gene: TRBJ2-3; CDR3aa: CSVSGTLTDTQYF
v_gene: TRBV7-2; j_gene: TRBJ2-5; CDR3aa: CASSRGLLAGGQETQYF
v_gene: TRBV12-3/TRBV12-4; j_gene: TRBJ1-1; CDR3aa: CASSGIDVAFF
v_gene: TRBV7-2; j_gene: TRBJ1-5; CDR3aa: CASSSQGAGQPQHF
v_gene: TRBV7-9; j_gene: TRBJ1-4; CDR3aa: CASSLETGTNEKLFF
v_gene: TRBV5-1; j_gene: TRBJ2-2; CDR3aa: CASSARFQNTGELFF
v_gene: TRBV3-1; j_gene: TRBJ1-6; CDR3aa: CASSPKWGSSPLHF
v_gene: TRBV3-1; j_gene: TRBJ2-3; CDR3aa: CASSSPRGGVKSTDTQYF
v_gene: TRBV7-9; j_gene: TRBJ2-1; CDR3aa: CASSLEGASGRLEQFF
v_gene: TRBV3-1; j_gene: TRBJ2-7; CDR3aa: CASSPGLARGEQYF
v_gene: TRBV19; j_gene: TRBJ2-1; CDR3aa: CASSSSGRSNEQFF
v_gene: TRBV20-1; j_gene: TRBJ2-3; CDR3aa: CSARSLRELIDTQYF
v_gene: TRBV7-2; j_gene: TRBJ1-6; CDR3aa: CASSLFVEYNSPLHF
v_gene: TRBV5-5; j_gene: TRBJ1-1; CDR3aa: CASNGMNTEAFF
v_gene: TRBV5-1; j_gene: TRBJ2-7; CDR3aa: CASSHRDIKSYEQYF
v_gene: TRBV7-2; j_gene: TRBJ2-6; CDR3aa: CASGLSGANVLTF
v_gene: TRBV28; j_gene: TRBJ2-3; CDR3aa: CASSSISGRTTDTQYF
v_gene: TRBV5-1; j_gene: TRBJ2-7; CDR3aa: CASSSPGLDYEQYF